These 7 T cell receptor beta chains were sequenced from one sample in a study of cytomegalovirus exposure and HLA in healthy donors. The PCR ran on 60 Vbeta and 13 Jbeta primers. Clones were sequenced by immunoSEQ multiplex PCR, and TCRdb holds only the in-frame ones, with some missing. The sample includes more than 80,000 clones, under 85% of them seen just once. Sample: PBMCs. The origin of the receptors is a woman aged 40 to 55 in good health and CMV-seropositive.

The chain recombines TRBV27 with TRBJ1-3; 7 bases align to TRBD1. V was pared by 6 bases and J by 1 base, with 0 bases of the junction left unmatched. This CDR3 is built from 13 residues. Germline-derived CDR1 and CDR2 are MNHEY and SMNVEV (reference sequence). Here the CDR3 DNA reads TGTGCCAGCAGGGGACAGTCTGGAAACACCATATATTTT. This gives the protein CASRGQSGNTIYF.

The chain uses TRBV28 and TRBJ2-7; 10 bases fit TRBD1. Germline CDR1 is MDHEN and CDR2 is SYDVKM. The CDR3 spans 19 residues. V shed 4 bases, J shed 3 bases, and the junction held 18 bases outside the gene matches. DNA of the CDR3: TGTGCCAGCAGTTCACAGACCGGGACAGGGGATTCTACCCGCTACGAGCAGTACTTC. As protein: CASSSQTGTGDSTRYEQYF.

The chain is built from TRBV7-9 and TRBJ2-5, with TRBD2 matching 11 bases. V dropped 5 bases and J dropped 2; count of bases not matched to a gene: 4. The CDR3 runs to 15 residues. Looked up from germline, CDR1 is SEHNR and CDR2 is FQNEAQ (reference sequence). This CDR3 reads CASSLTSGVQETQYF. The CDR3, as DNA: TGTGCCAGCAGCCTGACTAGCGGGGTGCAAGAGACCCAGTACTTC.

This clone was found a few times. The V and J genes are TRBV11-2 and TRBJ1-1, with no clear D. The CDR3 is made up of 12 amino acids. The germline V gene has CDR1 SGHAT and CDR2 FQNNGV. V was cut by 0 bases and J by 11 bases, with 10 bases left in between. The CDR3 region has the DNA TGTGCCAGCAGCTTAGAGGCTGAAATGGCTTTCTTT. Translation gives CASSLEAEMAFF.

The V call is TRBV5-1, the J call TRBJ1-1, with D possibly TRBD1 on 6 matching bases. This CDR3 spans 12 amino acids. Germline CDR1 reads SGHRS; CDR2 reads YFSETQ. V gave up 5 bases and J gave up 8 bases, with 13 bases separating them. In DNA form, the CDR3 reads TGCGCCAGCAGGGGACGGACAGCCGAAGCTTTCTTT. It yields the protein CASRGRTAEAFF.

The chain joins TRBV18 to TRBJ2-7, with 9 nucleotides matching TRBD1. Trimming at V came to 10 bases and at J to 6 bases, leaving 10 bases not matched to a gene. Germline V gives CDR1 KGHSH, CDR2 LQKENI. The CDR3 totals 13 residues. CDR3 nucleotides: TGTGCCACCTCGGACAGGGGATGGGGCGAGCAGTACTTC. Translated: CATSDRGWGEQYF.

The chain joins TRBV7-3 to TRBJ2-1; possibly TRBD2 for D (7 bases). Trimming pared 5 bases from V and 2 bases from J, leaving 19 bases between. The CDR3 extends over 17 amino acids. Germline CDR1 SGHTA, CDR2 FQGTGA. CDR3 residues: CASSPSGGEGAYNEQFF. The CDR3 coding sequence is TGTGCCAGCAGCCCCTCCGGCGGGGAGGGGGCCTACAATGAGCAGTTCTTC.